These 29 T cell receptor beta chains came from one sample sequenced in a study of T cell responses to AZD1222 COVID-19 vaccine. Measured with immunoSEQ multiplex PCR; TCRdb has only the in-frame clones, and not every one. The sample holds more than 120,000 clones, 88% seen once. The sequencing here drew on peripheral blood, taken 28 days after the second dose of the MenACWY control vaccine. These receptors were taken from an adult who received the MenACWY meningococcal vaccine as a control.

The chain employs TRBV7-3 and TRBJ2-3, with D possibly being TRBD2 (5 bases). Trimming took 1 base from V and 4 from J, leaving 9 bases between them. Per germline, CDR1 SGHTA and CDR2 FQGTGA. This CDR3 has 14 residues. Here the CDR3 DNA reads TGTGCCAGCAGCTTAAGAGGGTGGGCAGATACGCAGTATTTT. This encodes CASSLRGWADTQYF.

This chain links TRBV3-1 (or the pseudogene TRBV3-2) with TRBJ2-7; D possibly matches TRBD1 or TRBD2 (5 bases each). The CDR3 contains 14 residues. V lost 4 bases and J 3 bases, leaving 13 bases between the germline ends. The V gene's germline CDR1 is LGHDT and CDR2 YNNKEL (reference sequence). The CDR3 DNA is TGTGCCAGCAGCCCTCCGGGGCTCTACTACGAGCAGTACTTC. Protein sequence: CASSPPGLYYEQYF.

The J gene is TRBJ1-2, the V gene TRBV21-1; TRBD1, the D gene given by the table, was not confirmed from the DNA. TRBV21-1 is a pseudogene. The CDR3 runs to 15 residues. CDR3 nucleotides: TGTGCCAGCAGCATCGGACAGGTCAAGGGCTATGGCTACACCTTC. Encoded protein: CASSIGQVKGYGYTF.

V gene TRBV6-5 combines with J gene TRBJ1-4; D possibly corresponds to TRBD1 (6 bases). From germline, CDR1 is MNHEY and CDR2 SVGAGI. This CDR3 is 13 amino acids long. V was pared by 10 bases and J by 8 bases, with 17 bases between. The CDR3 nucleotides are TGTGCCACACGAGCGGGGGCAGGGGAAAAACTGTTTTTT. Amino acids: CATRAGAGEKLFF.

The table lists this clone with a count of one. The chain is built from TRBV30 and TRBJ2-7, with D possibly being TRBD1 (5 bases). With 3 bases removed from V and 6 bases from J, the gap between germline ends came to 9 bases. The CDR3 runs to 11 residues. The germline gives CDR1 GTSNPN, CDR2 SVGIG (reference sequence). CDR3 coding DNA: TGTGCCTGGAGCAGGGTAGGCGAGCAGTACTTC. This gives the protein CAWSRVGEQYF.

The CDR3 spells CASSQVQGAQGYTF. Written as DNA, the CDR3 is TGCGCCAGCAGCCAAGTGCAGGGGGCCCAGGGCTACACCTTC. This chain joins TRBV4-1 and TRBJ1-2, with 8 positions matching TRBD1. J gave up 8 bases and V 1 base, and 6 bases lay outside the gene matches. The germline CDR1 and CDR2 sequences are MGHRA and YSYEKL. The CDR3 consists of 14 residues.

This clone was seen a single time. The rearrangement joins TRBV18 to TRBJ1-1; the match to TRBD1 covers 8 bases. V dropped 3 bases and J dropped 2; count of bases not matched to a gene: 14. The CDR3 is made up of 18 amino acids. Germline values: CDR1 KGHSH, CDR2 LQKENI. CDR3 sequence reads: CASSPRIHTTGGNTEAFF. DNA for the CDR3: TGTGCCAGCTCACCGCGAATCCATACCACAGGGGGAAACACTGAAGCTTTCTTT.

The count of this clone is one. This chain uses TRBV10-1 with TRBJ1-2, with D unresolved. The germline gives CDR1 WNHNN, CDR2 SYGVQD (reference sequence). V dropped 3 bases and J dropped 8 bases, with 22 bases sitting between them. This CDR3 contains 16 residues. CDR3 bases: TGCGCCAGCAGTGAAGTCCGCCGGCCGCCCGGTGGGGGCTACACCTTC. It yields the protein CASSEVRRPPGGGYTF.

CDR3 protein: CASSLAGAGYGYTF. Written as DNA, the CDR3 is TGTGCCAGCAGCTTGGCGGGTGCGGGGTATGGCTACACCTTC. The gene calls are TRBV5-5 and TRBJ1-2; no firm D call. Trimming left V 0 bases short and J 5 bases short, with 11 bases between. The V gene's germline CDR1 is SGHKS and CDR2 YYEKEE (reference sequence). CDR3 length equals 14 residues. Variable domain in full (rest from reference TRBV5-5 and TRBJ1-2): DAGVTQSPTHLIKTRGQQVTLRCSPISGHKSVSWYQQVLGQGPQFIFQYYEKEERGRGNFPDRFSARQFPNYSSELNVNALLLGDSALYLCASSLAGAGYGYTFGSGTRLTVV.

The chain uses TRBV27 and TRBJ1-1, with 9 bases matching TRBD1. Germline V gene lookup returns CDR1 MNHEY and CDR2 SMNVEV (reference sequence). After removal of 4 bases from V and 3 bases from J, the junction contained 6 bases not matched to a gene. The CDR3 sequence is 15 residues long. CDR3 sequence reads: CASSSRDRAYTEAFF. The CDR3 nucleotides read TGTGCCAGCAGTTCCCGGGACAGGGCGTACACTGAAGCTTTCTTT.

The sample holds a few counts of this clone. This sequence joins TRBV6-5 and TRBJ1-1; D uncertain. The CDR3 spans 13 residues. Per germline, CDR1 MNHEY and CDR2 SVGAGI. V was clipped by 4 bases and J by 0 bases, with 6 bases between them. In DNA, the CDR3 is TGTGCCAGCAGTTCCAGGATGAACACTGAAGCTTTCTTT. This gives the protein CASSSRMNTEAFF.

This chain uses TRBV6-5 with TRBJ1-6; tentative D call: TRBD1 (5 bases). The length of the CDR3 is 14 residues. CDR1 MNHEY and CDR2 SVGAGI come from the germline V gene. Trimming cost V 2 bases and J 8 bases, with 10 bases left between them. CDR3 nucleotides: TGTGCCAGCAGTTACAGGGGCCGGGATTCACCCCTCCACTTT. Its protein product is CASSYRGRDSPLHF.

The J gene is TRBJ2-7, the V gene TRBV18, with 8 bases that match TRBD1. CDR3 length equals 14 residues. With V trimmed by 0 bases and J by 2 bases, 0 bases remained unmatched. The germline V gene encodes CDR1 KGHSH and CDR2 LQKENI. The CDR3 coding sequence is TGTGCCAGCTCACCACCGGGACAGGCCTACGAGCAGTACTTC. Residues: CASSPPGQAYEQYF.

The table lists this clone with many counts. The chain couples TRBV28 to TRBJ1-4, with D hard to call. From germline, CDR1 is MDHEN and CDR2 SYDVKM. The V end was cut by 5 bases, the J end by 6 bases, with 7 bases between. The CDR3 consists of 12 residues. CDR3 bases: TGTGCCAGCAGTATGAGGGATGAAAAACTGTTTTTT. The encoded protein is CASSMRDEKLFF.

This clone was recorded only once. CDR3 sequence: CASSAMGQGKYTEAFF. CDR3 DNA: TGTGCCAGCAGCGCAATGGGACAGGGGAAGTACACTGAAGCTTTCTTT. The chain links TRBV7-9 to TRBJ1-1; 10 bases are shared with TRBD1. This CDR3 is 16 amino acids long. Germline CDR1 reads SEHNR; CDR2 reads FQNEAQ (reference sequence). The J segment lost 3 bases and the V segment lost 5 bases, leaving 9 bases of the junction unmatched.

This clone has only one observation. The rearrangement joins TRBV7-9 to TRBJ2-1; D unclear. Trimming removed 1 base at V and 12 bases at J, with 16 bases between. This CDR3 region has 14 residues. CDR1 and CDR2 (germline): SEHNR, FQNEAQ (reference sequence). CDR3 loop: CASSLGAGLFSQFF. As DNA, the CDR3 is TGTGCCAGCAGCTTAGGGGCCGGCCTGTTTTCGCAGTTCTTC.

V gene TRBV19 combines with J gene TRBJ1-6; 9 bases fit TRBD1. The CDR3 is 16 amino acids. The ends lost 0 bases at V and 6 bases at J; junction bases unmatched: 3. CDR1 is LNHDA and CDR2 is SQIVND in the germline V gene (reference sequence). CDR3 sequence: CASSIEGTGPNSPLHF. CDR3 nucleotides: TGTGCCAGTAGTATAGAAGGGACAGGGCCTAATTCACCCCTCCACTTT.

The chain uses TRBV3-1 (or the pseudogene TRBV3-2) and TRBJ1-4, with 8 bases lining up with TRBD1. Per the germline V gene, CDR1 is LGHDT and CDR2 is YNNKEL (reference sequence). The CDR3 is 16 residues long. J lost 5 bases, V lost 4 bases, and 9 bases had no gene match. The CDR3 coding sequence is TGTGCCAGCAGCCGGTACCTGGGACAGGAGAATGAAAAACTGTTTTTT. This translates into CASSRYLGQENEKLFF.

The rearrangement links TRBV5-1 to TRBJ1-3; the D gene is possibly TRBD1 (6 bases). There are 17 residues in the CDR3. V dropped 0 bases and J dropped 4 bases, with 17 bases sitting between them. CDR1 SGHRS and CDR2 YFSETQ come from the germline V gene. The CDR3 DNA is TGCGCCAGCAGCTTGGTCCCACAGGGAACCTCCGGAAACACCATATATTTT. This translates into CASSLVPQGTSGNTIYF.

The chain couples TRBV5-1 to TRBJ1-2, with D perhaps TRBD1 (5 bases). The V gene's germline CDR1 is SGHRS and CDR2 YFSETQ. V was pared by 2 bases and J by 5 bases, with 13 bases between. The CDR3 contains 14 residues. The CDR3 here is CASSLAGIEYGYTF. CDR3 sequence (DNA): TGCGCCAGCAGCTTAGCAGGGATCGAATATGGCTACACCTTC.

This chain links TRBV3-1 (or the pseudogene TRBV3-2) with TRBJ2-1; tentatively, D is TRBD1 (5 bases). Germline loops: CDR1 LGHDT, CDR2 YNNKEL (reference sequence). This CDR3 contains 15 residues. Trimming pared 0 bases from V and 6 bases from J, leaving 12 bases between. This chain's CDR3 is CASSQEGRATNEQFF. The CDR3 DNA reads as TGTGCCAGCAGCCAAGAGGGCAGGGCGACCAATGAGCAGTTCTTC.

The V gene is TRBV6-2 or TRBV6-3, the J gene TRBJ1-2; D uncertain. The CDR3 totals 13 residues. Germline loops: CDR1 MNHEY, CDR2 SVGEGT. The germline V and J ends were trimmed by 2 bases and 7 bases, with 11 bases remaining between them. CDR3 coding DNA: TGTGCCAGCAGTTACGAGGGCGCCTCTGGCTACACCTTC. Protein: CASSYEGASGYTF.

The rearrangement uses TRBV6-2 or TRBV6-3 and TRBJ2-1; 8 nucleotides agree with TRBD2. CDR1 is MNHEY and CDR2 is SVGEGT in the germline V gene. V shed 4 bases, J shed 2 bases, and the junction held 7 bases outside the gene matches. The CDR3 is 16 residues long. CDR3 nucleotide sequence: TGTGCCAGCAGTTCCCGGGGAGCGGGGGCCTACAATGAGCAGTTCTTC. It translates to CASSSRGAGAYNEQFF.

The gene calls are TRBV7-9 and TRBJ2-7; D is perhaps TRBD2 (6 bases). Trimming took off 4 bases at V and 5 bases at J, with 15 bases between the two ends. The CDR3 is 14 amino acids. Germline lookup yields CDR1 SEHNR and CDR2 FQNEAQ (reference sequence). In nucleotides, the CDR3 is TGTGCCAGCAGCTGGATCGGGGGTTGGGACGAGCAGTACTTC. Its translation is CASSWIGGWDEQYF.

Only one count was recorded for this clone. The rearrangement links TRBV10-3 to TRBJ2-7; 9 nucleotides align to TRBD2. The CDR3 has 14 amino acids. V was clipped by 3 bases and J by 3 bases; unmatched bases: 3. Germline V CDR1 and CDR2: ENHRY, SYGVKD. CDR3: CAISDSGGDYEQYF. The DNA for the CDR3 is TGTGCCATCAGTGATAGCGGGGGAGACTACGAGCAGTACTTC.

The chain joins TRBV6-5 to TRBJ2-3; D is perhaps TRBD2 (5 bases). Trimming shortened V by 6 bases and J by 1 base, and 8 bases separated the two germline ends. This CDR3 comprises 13 residues. Germline CDR1 MNHEY, CDR2 SVGAGI. The CDR3 region has the DNA TGTGCCAGCAGGGACTTGCGCACAGATACGCAGTATTTT. It encodes CASRDLRTDTQYF.

V gene TRBV11-3 combines with J gene TRBJ1-1, with TRBD1 as a possible D gene (5 bases). CDR1 is SGHNT and CDR2 is YENEEA in the germline V gene. V was pared by 4 bases and J by 4 bases, with 16 bases between. The length of the CDR3 is 15 residues. DNA for the CDR3: TGTGCCAGCAGCTCAGCGGGGACGCTGGGCACTGAAGCTTTCTTT. Protein product: CASSSAGTLGTEAFF.

The V call is TRBV6-5, the J call TRBJ1-5; weak D call: TRBD1 (6 bases). The CDR3 runs 13 residues. CDR1 is MNHEY, CDR2 SVGAGI, per germline. With 10 bases removed from V and 4 bases from J, the gap between germline ends came to 14 bases. DNA for the CDR3: TGTGCCACGGCAGGGGTAGGGAATCAGCCCCAGCATTTT. Translated: CATAGVGNQPQHF.

The CDR3 protein is CASSSLLAGDEQFF. As DNA, the CDR3 is TGTGCCAGCAGCTCCCTCCTAGCGGGAGATGAGCAGTTCTTC. The chain couples TRBV7-9 to TRBJ2-1, with 10 nucleotides matching TRBD2. The CDR3 loop spans 14 amino acids. CDR1 and CDR2 (germline): SEHNR, FQNEAQ (reference sequence). V dropped 4 bases and J dropped 8; count of bases not matched to a gene: 5.